These 27 T cell receptor beta chains were sequenced from one sample in a study of T cell responses to AZD1222 COVID-19 vaccine. Clones were read by immunoSEQ multiplex PCR, and TCRdb kept only the in-frame ones, dropping some. The table records over 95,000 clones, approximately 84% of them present only once. The material was peripheral blood, obtained 28 days after the second AZD1222 dose. These receptor sequences come from an adult who received the AZD1222 COVID-19 vaccine.

This chain connects TRBV6-2 or TRBV6-3 to TRBJ1-2; 7 nucleotides align to TRBD1. The V and J ends lost 4 bases and 6 bases, in that order; junction bases with no gene match: 5. This CDR3 comprises 13 residues. Germline CDR1 reads MNHEY; CDR2 reads SVGEGT. The CDR3 here is CASSSPTGNGYTF. CDR3 in DNA: TGTGCCAGCAGTTCCCCGACAGGGAATGGCTACACCTTC.

The V and J genes are TRBV6-5 and TRBJ2-7, with D perhaps matching TRBD1 or TRBD2 (5 bases each). The ends were cut back, 10 bases at V and 6 bases at J, with 22 bases in the middle. The CDR3 is 14 amino acids. CDR1 and CDR2 from the germline V gene are MNHEY and SVGAGI. The CDR3 region is CATDPLTTAAEQYF. The CDR3 DNA sequence: TGTGCCACCGACCCTTTAACGACAGCGGCCGAGCAGTACTTC.

The genes are TRBV11-2 and TRBJ1-2, with D perhaps matching TRBD1 (6 bases). V was trimmed by 2 bases and J by 8 bases, leaving 15 bases between them. This CDR3 is 14 amino acids long. Germline CDR1 SGHAT, CDR2 FQNNGV. DNA of the CDR3: TGTGCCAGCAGCTTATTATTATACAGGGACGGCTACACCTTC. Its protein product is CASSLLLYRDGYTF.

The V gene is TRBV5-1, the J gene TRBJ2-2; tentatively, D is TRBD2 (6 bases). The CDR3 contains 16 residues. With 2 bases removed from V and 5 bases from J, the gap between germline ends came to 16 bases. Germline CDR1 and CDR2: SGHRS and YFSETQ. CDR3 DNA sequence: TGCGCCAGCAGCTTCCGGGGGTATGGAGAAACCGGGGAGCTGTTTTTT. Translating gives CASSFRGYGETGELFF.

The chain couples TRBV11-2 to TRBJ1-4, with D possibly matching TRBD1 (5 bases). The CDR3 extends over 15 amino acids. The ends were cut back, 0 bases at V and 8 bases at J, with 13 bases in the middle. Germline V CDR1 and CDR2: SGHAT, FQNNGV. The CDR3 region is CASSLDRGSGEKLFF. The CDR3 DNA is TGTGCCAGCAGCTTAGATCGGGGCAGCGGGGAAAAACTGTTTTTT.

The chain employs TRBV6-5 and TRBJ1-1; no definite D call. Germline CDR1 reads MNHEY; CDR2 reads SVGAGI. The CDR3 spans 15 residues. Trimming cost V 9 bases and J 1 base, with 18 bases left between them. The CDR3 is CASGPGGFGNTEAFF. For the CDR3, the DNA is TGTGCCAGTGGGCCGGGAGGGTTCGGGAACACTGAAGCTTTCTTT.

This rearrangement joins TRBV12-3 or TRBV12-4 to TRBJ1-6; D is unclear. Trimming stripped 6 bases from V and 9 bases from J, with 9 bases between. The CDR3 sequence is 12 residues long. Written as DNA, the CDR3 is TGTGCCAGCAGCCGAGGGTTTTCACCCCTCCACTTT. Translating gives CASSRGFSPLHF.

J is TRBJ1-2 and V is TRBV7-3, with D hard to call. Trimming left V 1 base short and J 4 bases short, with 4 bases between. The CDR3 covers 12 residues. From germline, CDR1 is SGHTA and CDR2 FQGTGA. CDR3 in amino acids: CASSLNGYGYTF. DNA for the CDR3: TGTGCCAGCAGCTTAAATGGCTATGGCTACACCTTC.

The J gene is TRBJ2-1, the V gene TRBV25-1, with a weak D call TRBD2 (7 bases). V gave up 6 bases and J gave up 6 bases, with 18 bases separating them. The germline gives CDR1 MGHDK, CDR2 SYGVNS. The CDR3 covers 15 residues. The CDR3 coding sequence is TGTGCCAGCAGAGGGGGGGCGGACGGCGTCAATGAGCAGTTCTTC. The encoded protein is CASRGGADGVNEQFF.

The chain recombines TRBV5-1 with TRBJ1-2; D ambiguous. The CDR3 loop spans 13 amino acids. Deletions cut 7 bases from V and 4 bases from J, with 14 bases between. CDR1 and CDR2 (germline): SGHRS, YFSETQ. The chain's CDR3 is CASRPSAIYGYTF. The CDR3 region has the DNA TGCGCCAGCCGCCCCTCAGCTATCTATGGCTACACCTTC.

The V and J genes are TRBV24-1 and TRBJ2-2; D might be TRBD1 (5 bases). The CDR3 runs to 14 residues. V lost 9 bases to trimming and J lost 1 base, with 11 bases between them. The V gene's germline CDR1 is KGHDR and CDR2 SFDVKD. DNA of the CDR3: TGTGCCACCCAGGACAACCTGAACACCGGGGAGCTGTTTTTT. This sequence encodes CATQDNLNTGELFF.

V is TRBV3-1 (or the pseudogene TRBV3-2) and J is TRBJ1-2; perhaps TRBD1 as D (6 bases). Germline CDR1 is LGHDT and CDR2 is YNNKEL (reference sequence). The CDR3 loop spans 15 amino acids. V was cut by 1 base and J by 7 bases, with 16 bases left in between. The CDR3 DNA follows: TGTGCCAGCAGCCAAGGCCACCCAGGGGTAGGTGGCTACACCTTC. This codes for CASSQGHPGVGGYTF.

The rearrangement uses TRBV27 and TRBJ1-5, with D hard to call. Germline V gene sequence: CDR1 MNHEY, CDR2 SMNVEV (reference sequence). The CDR3 covers 13 residues. Trimming removed 3 bases from V and 4 bases from J, with 7 bases in between. The CDR3 coding sequence is TGTGCCAGCAGTTTTGGGTTTAATCAGCCCCAGCATTTT. Residues: CASSFGFNQPQHF.

The chain couples TRBV19 to TRBJ2-7; D tentatively fits TRBD1 or TRBD2 (5 bases each). The CDR3 sequence is 13 residues long. V was cut by 4 bases and J by 4 bases, with 11 bases left in between. Germline V gene lookup returns CDR1 LNHDA and CDR2 SQIVND (reference sequence). The CDR3 region has the DNA TGTGCCAGTAGTAGGGACCTCTCGTACGAGCAGTACTTC. Its translation: CASSRDLSYEQYF.

The chain has TRBV18 and TRBJ1-2, with D hard to call. CDR1 and CDR2 (germline): KGHSH, LQKENI. Trimming pared 3 bases from V and 2 bases from J, leaving 10 bases between. The CDR3 covers 14 residues. The CDR3 nucleotides are TGTGCCAGCTCACCTGAGGACGGAAACTATGGCTACACCTTC. It specifies CASSPEDGNYGYTF.

This clone has just one count. The rearrangement uses TRBV6-5 and TRBJ1-2; 9 bases line up with TRBD1. Germline-derived CDR1 and CDR2 are MNHEY and SVGAGI. J gave up 2 bases and V 8 bases, and 9 bases lay outside the gene matches. The CDR3 has 15 amino acids. The chain's CDR3 is CASRSGQGKNYGYTF. CDR3 DNA sequence: TGTGCCAGCCGATCGGGACAGGGAAAGAACTATGGCTACACCTTC.

The chain recombines TRBV19 with TRBJ1-2, with TRBD1 matching over 9 bases. This CDR3 contains 14 residues. V dropped 5 bases and J dropped 2; count of bases not matched to a gene: 3. The V gene's germline CDR1 is LNHDA and CDR2 SQIVND (reference sequence). CDR3: CASSVTGGNYGYTF. For the CDR3, the DNA is TGTGCCAGTAGTGTGACAGGGGGAAACTATGGCTACACCTTC.

The rearrangement links TRBV7-6 to TRBJ2-7; D call uncertain. V was trimmed by 4 bases and J by 4 bases, leaving 8 bases between them. From germline, CDR1 is SGHVS and CDR2 FNYEAQ. This CDR3 is built from 12 residues. This CDR3 is CASSSSGYEQYF. In nucleotides, the CDR3 is TGTGCCAGCAGCTCAAGTGGTTACGAGCAGTACTTC.

This clone appeared a single time. The J gene is TRBJ1-1, the V gene TRBV7-6; TRBD1 might be the D (6 bases). Germline-derived CDR1 and CDR2 are SGHVS and FNYEAQ. V was trimmed by 0 bases and J by 5 bases, leaving 10 bases between them. The CDR3 is 14 residues long. CDR3 protein: CASSLAWGRTEAFF. CDR3 DNA: TGTGCCAGCAGCTTAGCGTGGGGGCGAACTGAAGCTTTCTTT.

This clone was counted between two and nine times. This chain joins TRBV11-2 and TRBJ1-1; D call uncertain. V dropped 3 bases and J dropped 0 bases, with 5 bases sitting between them. From germline, CDR1 is SGHAT and CDR2 FQNNGV. The CDR3 runs 13 residues. The CDR3 region has the DNA TGTGCCAGCAGCTTTGCAGTGAACACTGAAGCTTTCTTT. Protein product: CASSFAVNTEAFF.

The CDR3, as DNA: TGTGCCAGCAGCTTGGTTCACCAAGGTAAAACTGAAGCTTTCTTT. Its protein is CASSLVHQGKTEAFF. This chain links TRBV5-5 with TRBJ1-1; D is undetermined. The CDR3 runs to 15 residues. The germline CDR1 and CDR2 sequences are SGHKS and YYEKEE (reference sequence). The ends were cut back, 0 bases at V and 5 bases at J, with 14 bases in the middle.

The chain links TRBV4-1 to TRBJ1-6; D unresolved. The ends were cut back, 4 bases at V and 10 bases at J, with 17 bases in the middle. CDR1 MGHRA and CDR2 YSYEKL come from the germline V gene. The CDR3 runs 15 residues. The CDR3, as DNA: TGCGCCAGCAGCCCCCTCCCAGCCCTTAGATCACCCCTCCACTTT. This sequence encodes CASSPLPALRSPLHF.

This chain uses TRBV5-4 with TRBJ2-7, with D perhaps being TRBD1 or TRBD2 (6 bases each). Germline values: CDR1 SGHNT, CDR2 YYREEE (reference sequence). There are 14 residues in the CDR3. Trimming pared 4 bases from V and 0 bases from J, leaving 11 bases between. The CDR3 loop reads CASSREDSSYEQYF. In nucleotides, the CDR3 is TGTGCCAGCAGCAGGGAGGACAGCTCCTACGAGCAGTACTTC.

This chain joins TRBV11-2 and TRBJ1-1, with D unresolved. The CDR3 is 11 amino acids. V gave up 0 bases and J gave up 8 bases, with 4 bases separating them. CDR1 and CDR2 from the germline V gene are SGHAT and FQNNGV. The CDR3, as DNA: TGTGCCAGCAGCTTAGAGAAAGAAGCTTTCTTT. Protein: CASSLEKEAFF. Together with reference TRBV11-2 and TRBJ1-1, the CDR3 gives the full variable domain: EAGVAQSPRYKIIEKRQSVAFWCNPISGHATLYWYQQILGQGPKLLIQFQNNGVVDDSQLPKDRFSAERLKGVDSTLKIQPAKLEDSAVYLCASSLEKEAFFGQGTRLTVV.

This chain joins TRBV28 and TRBJ2-3, with D maybe TRBD1 (5 bases). Between the trimmed V and J ends, which lost 4 bases and 1 base, there was a span of 9 bases. The CDR3 length is 14 residues. Germline lookup yields CDR1 MDHEN and CDR2 SYDVKM. This CDR3 reads CASSYRRGTDTQYF. The CDR3 nucleotides read TGTGCCAGCAGTTACAGGAGAGGCACAGATACGCAGTATTTT.

J is TRBJ2-2 and V is TRBV11-3, with D perhaps given as TRBD1 or TRBD2 (6 bases each). V was cut by 7 bases and J by 2 bases, with 14 bases left in between. Germline V CDR1 and CDR2: SGHNT, YENEEA. CDR3 size: 15 residues. The CDR3 DNA reads as TGTGCCAGCAAGGTCGCGGGGACAAACACCGGGGAGCTGTTTTTT. Amino acids: CASKVAGTNTGELFF.

This chain connects TRBV6-5 to TRBJ1-1; D is perhaps TRBD1 (6 bases). The length of the CDR3 is 14 residues. Germline CDR1 reads MNHEY; CDR2 reads SVGAGI. The V end was cut by 5 bases, the J end by 0 bases, with 10 bases between. The CDR3 sequence: CASSRDTMNTEAFF. The CDR3 nucleotides are TGTGCCAGCAGTCGGGACACGATGAACACTGAAGCTTTCTTT.